This T cell receptor (beta chain) is drawn from a study of cytotoxic CD8 clonotypes in ibrutinib-treated CLL. Looking at the study overall: By median roughly 62 months, about twelve had progressed and about 15 stayed remitted; responses had been 2 complete and roughly 25 partial.

Germline CDR1 is SGHTA and CDR2 is FQGTGA. The CDR3 consists of 14 residues. V dropped 5 bases and J dropped 6 bases, with 15 bases sitting between them. Comments on this clone: Its antigen remains unidentified.

TCRdb's table, derived via immunoSEQ multiplex PCR, lists solely in-frame clones and lacks some. The table shows 150,000 to 200,000 clones, with about 88% occurring only once. Findings and caveats of the study: Elevated clonality accompanied ibrutinib response, with a return toward baseline values at progression.

This sequence joins TRBV7-3 and TRBJ2-3, with D perhaps being TRBD1 or TRBD2 (6 bases each). The sequence was collected from a human donor with chronic lymphocytic leukemia. Sequences were derived from PBMCs, sampled at disease progression, from a patient treated with ibrutinib. The CDR3, as DNA: TGTGCCAGCAGCCGGACCGGGGGCCGGGATACGCAGTATTTT. This codes for CASSRTGGRDTQYF.